The entry below describes one T cell receptor (beta chain). No ophthalmopathy progression within 18 months constituted stable Graves' hyperthyroidism. Hyperthyroidism patients were newly diagnosed, had disease duration under 2 months, and were aged 18 to 65 years. Orbital computed tomography and thyroid ultrasound, together with serum TRAb and thyroxine and clinical symptoms, were used for diagnoses. This record belongs to a study of T cells in Graves' hyperthyroidism and ophthalmopathy. About the study: Initial diagnosis, before any treatment, was when peripheral blood was collected.

The germline gives CDR1 LNHNV, CDR2 YYDKDF (reference sequence). V dropped 2 bases and J dropped 5; count of bases not matched to a gene: 8. CDR3 length equals 16 residues. Amplification of TCR beta CDR3 regions was performed using RNA transcripts as template. TCR CDR3 underwent first-round RT-PCR with the HTBI primer set. TCRdb itself ran the multiplex PCR reads through MiXCR, one entry per CDR3 protein. The sample has hundreds of thousands of distinct CDR3 sequences, roughly a third seen once; the top ten hold around a third. The TCR was taken from a woman in her forties with Graves' hyperthyroidism. The chain employs TRBV15 and TRBJ2-1; 8 bases map to TRBD1. The source material was blood. DNA for the CDR3: TGTGCCACCAGCAGACGAGGACAGGGTTTCCACAATGAGCAGTTCTTC. Protein product: CATSRRGQGFHNEQFF.